The 5 T cell receptor beta chains below were found in one sample sequenced in a study of tumor-infiltrating lymphocytes in localized non-small cell lung cancer. The table came from immunoSEQ multiplex PCR; TCRdb's copy has only in-frame clones and leaves some out. Of roughly 5,100 clones listed, about 96% are singletons. The sequenced material came from uninvolved lung tissue not adjacent to the tumor. All receptors come from a human donor with non-small cell lung cancer.

This clone was observed a single time. The chain uses TRBV10-2 and TRBJ1-3; tentative D call: TRBD1 (5 bases). In germline, CDR1 is WSHSY, CDR2 SAAADI. CDR3 size: 13 residues. V lost 1 base and J lost 8, with 9 bases in between. CDR3 DNA: TGCGCCAGCAGTGAGTGGGGGGGGGACACCATATATTTT. Protein product: CASSEWGGDTIYF.

The chain uses TRBV4-1 and TRBJ2-1; maybe TRBD2 (5 bases). CDR3 length: 14 residues. Trimming shortened V by 2 bases and J by 2 bases, and 7 bases separated the two germline ends. Germline lookup yields CDR1 MGHRA and CDR2 YSYEKL. The CDR3 DNA follows: TGCGCCAGCAGCCAAACGACTACCTACAATGAGCAGTTCTTC. Its protein product is CASSQTTTYNEQFF.

In this sample, this clone turned up once. This chain connects TRBV18 to TRBJ2-2, with TRBD1 matching 9 bases. The CDR3 runs to 14 residues. The V segment lost 4 bases and the J segment 6 bases; nucleotides outside the gene matches: 3. Germline V gene data show CDR1 as KGHSH and CDR2 as LQKENI. The DNA of the CDR3 is TGTGCCAGCTCACGGGACAGGGTGTCCGGGGAGCTGTTTTTT. The encoded protein is CASSRDRVSGELFF.

The chain has TRBV6-1 and TRBJ1-2; D may be TRBD1 (6 bases). The V end lost 6 bases, the J end lost 4 bases, and 15 bases lay between the germline ends. Germline CDR1 reads MNHNS; CDR2 reads SASEGT. The CDR3 extends over 14 amino acids. The CDR3 loop reads CASSDRSPLYGYTF. CDR3 nucleotides: TGTGCCAGCAGCGACAGGTCCCCTCTCTATGGCTACACCTTC.

In this sample, this clone turned up once. The chain uses TRBV15 and TRBJ1-2, with 8 bases lining up with TRBD1. Per the germline V gene, CDR1 is LNHNV and CDR2 is YYDKDF (reference sequence). V lost 5 bases, J lost 7 bases, and 6 bases stayed unmatched. The length of the CDR3 is 13 residues. CDR3 sequence: CATSSRTGSGYTF. The DNA of the CDR3 is TGTGCCACCAGCTCCCGGACAGGGAGTGGCTACACCTTC.